A single sample is the source of the 6 T cell receptor beta chains below, sequenced in a study of neurological immune-mediated disorders. TCRdb analysed the 5' RACE reads with MiXCR anew, one entry per CDR3 protein. Of 25,000 to 35,000 distinct CDR3 sequences in the sample, under 25% were seen once. Input material: PBMCs. All receptors come from a woman in her fifties or sixties in good health.

This clonotype was seen many times. The V call is TRBV6-2 or TRBV6-3, the J call TRBJ1-4, with D possibly being TRBD1 (6 bases). V gave up 6 bases and J gave up 5 bases, with 16 bases separating them. CDR3 length: 15 amino acids. Germline CDR1 MNHEY, CDR2 SVGEGT. The CDR3 region has the DNA TGTGCCAGCAGCCCCGGGACATCCTTCAATGAAAAACTGTTTTTT. It yields the protein CASSPGTSFNEKLFF.

This clonotype was detected ten times or more. A junction boundary mismatches the germline segment, possibly from a read error. J is TRBJ1-4 and V is TRBV12-3 or TRBV12-4, with unresolved D. The length of the CDR3 is 16 residues. The CDR3 DNA is TGTGCCAGCAATTTATTCCGACGGATGAATGATGAAAAACTGTTTTTT. As protein: CASNLFRRMNDEKLFF.

This clonotype occurred many times. This chain joins TRBV5-4 and TRBJ1-2, with a weak D call TRBD1 (5 bases). With 4 bases removed from V and 8 bases from J, the gap between germline ends came to 18 bases. The CDR3 spans 14 residues. CDR1 is SGHNT, CDR2 YYREEE, per germline (reference sequence). The CDR3 nucleotides read TGTGCCAGCAGCCTATCACGCATGGGGGACGGCTACACCTTC. Protein sequence: CASSLSRMGDGYTF.

This clonotype was recorded many times. The chain couples TRBV4-3 to TRBJ2-3; D uncertain. The V gene lost 0 bases and the J gene lost 3 bases, with 13 bases spanning the gap. This CDR3 region has 16 residues. The germline V gene encodes CDR1 LGHNA and CDR2 YSLEER. Here the CDR3 reads CASSQDLGPGTDTQYF. CDR3 DNA: TGCGCCAGCAGCCAAGATCTTGGGCCCGGTACAGATACGCAGTATTTT.

This clonotype was seen repeatedly, ten times or more. V and J are TRBV9 and TRBJ1-3, with TRBD1 identical over 11 bases. Germline trimming cut 3 bases from V and 3 bases from J; bases unmatched to any gene: 2. Germline CDR1 reads SGDLS; CDR2 reads YYNGEE. CDR3 length: 15 amino acids. CDR3 residues: CASSEDRGLGNTIYF. The CDR3 DNA reads TGTGCCAGCAGCGAGGACAGGGGGCTTGGAAACACCATATATTTT.

The chain combines TRBV7-3 with TRBJ2-7; tentatively, D is TRBD2 (6 bases). Looked up from germline, CDR1 is SGHTA and CDR2 is FQGTGA. The CDR3 extends over 14 amino acids. The V and J ends lost 3 bases and 6 bases respectively, with 15 bases between them. CDR3 nucleotides: TGTGCCAGCAGCTTCTCGGCGGGATCGGGCGAGCAGTACTTC. It codes for CASSFSAGSGEQYF.